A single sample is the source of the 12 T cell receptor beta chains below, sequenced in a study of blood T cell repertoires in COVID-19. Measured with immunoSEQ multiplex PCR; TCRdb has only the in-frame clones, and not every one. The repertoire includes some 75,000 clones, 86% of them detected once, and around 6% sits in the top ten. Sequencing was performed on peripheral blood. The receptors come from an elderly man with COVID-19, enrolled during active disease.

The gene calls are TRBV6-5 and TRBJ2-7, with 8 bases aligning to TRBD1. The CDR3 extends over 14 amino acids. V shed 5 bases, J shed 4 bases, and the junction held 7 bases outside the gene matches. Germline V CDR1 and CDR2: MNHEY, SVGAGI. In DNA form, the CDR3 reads TGTGCCAGCAGTCAGGACAGGGTTTCTTACGAGCAGTACTTC. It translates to CASSQDRVSYEQYF.

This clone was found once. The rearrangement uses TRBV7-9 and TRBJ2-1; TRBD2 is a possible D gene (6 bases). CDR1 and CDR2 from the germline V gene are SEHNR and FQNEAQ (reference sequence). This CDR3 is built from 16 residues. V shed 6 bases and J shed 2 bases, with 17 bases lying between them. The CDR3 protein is CASRNSGTGAYNEQFF. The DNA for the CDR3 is TGTGCCAGCAGGAATTCCGGGACTGGGGCCTACAATGAGCAGTTCTTC.

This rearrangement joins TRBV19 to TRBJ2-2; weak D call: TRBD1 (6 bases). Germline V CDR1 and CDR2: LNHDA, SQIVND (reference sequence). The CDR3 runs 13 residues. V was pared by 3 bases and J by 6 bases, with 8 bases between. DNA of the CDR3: TGTGCCAGTAGTATCAGGGGCCCCGGGGAGCTGTTTTTT. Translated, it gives CASSIRGPGELFF.

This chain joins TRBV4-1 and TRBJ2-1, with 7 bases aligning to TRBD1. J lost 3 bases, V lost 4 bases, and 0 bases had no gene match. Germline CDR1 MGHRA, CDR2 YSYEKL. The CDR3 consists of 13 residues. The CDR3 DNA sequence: TGCGCCAGCAGCCGGACAGGCTACAATGAGCAGTTCTTC. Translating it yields CASSRTGYNEQFF.

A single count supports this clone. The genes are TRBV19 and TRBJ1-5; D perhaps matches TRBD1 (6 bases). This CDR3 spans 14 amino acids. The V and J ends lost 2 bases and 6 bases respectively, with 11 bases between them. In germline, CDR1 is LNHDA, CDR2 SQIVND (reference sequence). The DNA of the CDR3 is TGTGCCAGTAGTATAACACAGGGCAGTCAGCCCCAGCATTTT. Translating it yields CASSITQGSQPQHF.

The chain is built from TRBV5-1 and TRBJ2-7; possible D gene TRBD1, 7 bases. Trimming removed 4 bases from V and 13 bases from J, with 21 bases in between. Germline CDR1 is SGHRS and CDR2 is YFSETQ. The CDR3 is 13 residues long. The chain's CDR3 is CASSAQGEDRHYF. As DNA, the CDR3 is TGCGCCAGCAGCGCGCAGGGGGAGGACAGACATTACTTC.

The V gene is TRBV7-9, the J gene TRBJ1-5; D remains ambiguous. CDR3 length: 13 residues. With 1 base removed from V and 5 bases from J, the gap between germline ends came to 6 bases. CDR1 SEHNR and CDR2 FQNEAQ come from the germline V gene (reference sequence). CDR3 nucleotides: TGTGCCAGCAGCTTAGAGCTGGATCAGCCCCAGCATTTT. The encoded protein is CASSLELDQPQHF.

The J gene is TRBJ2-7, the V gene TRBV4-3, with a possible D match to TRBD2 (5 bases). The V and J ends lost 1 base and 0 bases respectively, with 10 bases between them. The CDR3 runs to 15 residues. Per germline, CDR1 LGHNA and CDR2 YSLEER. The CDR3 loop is CASSQGRESSYEQYF. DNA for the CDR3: TGCGCCAGCAGCCAAGGAAGGGAGAGCTCCTACGAGCAGTACTTC.

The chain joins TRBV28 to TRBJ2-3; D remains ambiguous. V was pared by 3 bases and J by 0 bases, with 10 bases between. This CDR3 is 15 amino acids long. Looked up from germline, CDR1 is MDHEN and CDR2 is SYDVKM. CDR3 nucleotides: TGTGCCAGCAGTTTGGCCCAGGTCAGCACAGATACGCAGTATTTT. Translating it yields CASSLAQVSTDTQYF.

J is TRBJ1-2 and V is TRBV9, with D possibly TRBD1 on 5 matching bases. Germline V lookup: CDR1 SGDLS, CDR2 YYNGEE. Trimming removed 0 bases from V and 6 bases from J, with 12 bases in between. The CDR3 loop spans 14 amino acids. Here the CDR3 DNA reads TGTGCCAGCAGCGTAGTAGGGGCGTCTAATGGCTACACCTTC. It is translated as CASSVVGASNGYTF. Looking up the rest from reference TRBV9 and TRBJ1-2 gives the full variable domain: DSGVTQTPKHLITATGQRVTLRCSPRSGDLSVYWYQQSLDQGLQFLIQYYNGEERAKGNILERFSAQQFPDLHSELNLSSLELGDSALYFCASSVVGASNGYTFGSGTRLTVV.

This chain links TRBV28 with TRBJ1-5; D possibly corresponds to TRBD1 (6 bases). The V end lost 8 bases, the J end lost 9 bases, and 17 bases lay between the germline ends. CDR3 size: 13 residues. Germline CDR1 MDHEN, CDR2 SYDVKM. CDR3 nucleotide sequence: TGTGCCAGCTGTTCAGGACAGCCTTGGCCCCAGCATTTT. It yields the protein CASCSGQPWPQHF. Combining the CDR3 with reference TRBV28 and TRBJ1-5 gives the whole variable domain DVKVTQSSRYLVKRTGEKVFLECVQDMDHENMFWYRQDPGLGLRLIYFSYDVKMKEKGDIPEGYSVSREKKERFSLILESASTNQTSMYLCASCSGQPWPQHFGDGTRLSIL.

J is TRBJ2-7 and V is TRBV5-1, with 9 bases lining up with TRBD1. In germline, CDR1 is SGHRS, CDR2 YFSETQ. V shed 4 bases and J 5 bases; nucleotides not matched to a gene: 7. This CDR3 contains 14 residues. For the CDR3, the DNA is TGCGCCAGCAGCCCGGGACAGGGTGACCACGAGCAGTACTTC. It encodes CASSPGQGDHEQYF.